The rows below give T cell receptor beta chains drawn from one sample of a study of post-analysis software for immune sequencing data. TCRdb processed the PCR reads anew with MiXCR; each CDR3 protein has one entry. Of some 890,000 distinct CDR3 sequences in the sample, approximately 57% were seen once. Sequenced sample: blood. The receptors originated from a girl between 5 and 17 years old with multiple sclerosis. Both conserved end residues are part of each CDR3. Fields, in order: V gene, J gene, D gene, clone size, CDR3 DNA, CDR3 protein. The D gene is left open where the match is weak. A row's size may be missing; if present it is once, few, many or a size class.

>TRBV29-1|TRBJ1-2|TRBD1|-
TGCAGCGCAAGGACAGGGGGCGTTTATGGCTACACCTTC
CSARTGGVYGYTF
>TRBV29-1|TRBJ2-7|-|-
TGCAGCGTTGACGTGTCGAACTCCTACGAGCAGTACTTC
CSVDVSNSYEQYF
>TRBV4-1|TRBJ2-1|-|-
TGCGCCAGCAGCCAACCCCTAGCGATAGCTAGGGCTGAGCAGTTCTTC
CASSQPLAIARAEQFF
>TRBV20-1|TRBJ2-7|-|-
TGCAGTGCTAGAAAGGACGGGCCGGCTAACGAGCAGTACTTC
CSARKDGPANEQYF
>TRBV10-3|TRBJ2-5|TRBD2|-
TGTGCCATCAGTCCGGCCACTAGCGGGATCGAGACCCAGTACTTC
CAISPATSGIETQYF
>TRBV12-3/TRBV12-4|TRBJ2-7|-|-
TGTGCCAGCAGCCCCCAGGGGTTCGACGAGCAGTACTTC
CASSPQGFDEQYF
>TRBV6-1|TRBJ2-7|-|-
TGTGCCAGCAGTGAAGCGAGGTATACCTCCTACGAGCAGTACTTC
CASSEARYTSYEQYF
>TRBV20-1|TRBJ2-4|TRBD1|-
TGCAGTGCTAGATTCGGCCAGGGGGCATCCAAAAACATTCAGTACTTC
CSARFGQGASKNIQYF
>TRBV5-1|TRBJ2-1|-|once
TGCGCCAGCAGCTTGGTAGGGGCCAGGTACAATGAGCAGTTCTTC
CASSLVGARYNEQFF
>TRBV5-1|TRBJ2-6|TRBD1|-
TGCGCCAGCAGCCCCGGGACAGCTGGAGGGGCCAACGTCCTGACTTTC
CASSPGTAGGANVLTF
>TRBV7-8|TRBJ2-7|TRBD1|-
TGTGCCAGCAGCTTAGCGCGAAGACAGGGGGCTGGCGAGCAGTACTTC
CASSLARRQGAGEQYF
>TRBV29-1|TRBJ2-1|-|few
TGCAGCGTTGAAAGGCAGATCTCCTACAATGAGCAGTTCTTC
CSVERQISYNEQFF
>TRBV5-1|TRBJ2-5|-|-
TGCGCCAGCAGCTTGGAGGCAGGGGTATCTATAGAGACCCAGTACTTC
CASSLEAGVSIETQYF
>TRBV7-2|TRBJ2-7|TRBD2|few
TGTGCCAGCAGCGCCGGGAGGGGCGAGCAGTACTTC
CASSAGRGEQYF
>TRBV12-3/TRBV12-4|TRBJ2-5|-|few
TGCGCCAGCAACATAGAGGGCAGCCACCAAGAGACCCAGTACTTC
CASNIEGSHQETQYF
>TRBV29-1|TRBJ2-4|-|-
TGCAGCGGGATGGATTATAGGGCCCAGTACTTC
CSGMDYRAQYF
>TRBV27|TRBJ1-5|-|few
TGTGCCAGCAGCGTCAACTCCAATAGCAATCAGCCCCAGCATTTT
CASSVNSNSNQPQHF
>TRBV2|TRBJ2-5|-|-
TGTGCCAGCACCGGAGGCACGACGTACCAAGAGACCCAGTACTTC
CASTGGTTYQETQYF
>TRBV29-1|TRBJ2-7|-|few
TGCAGCGTTGAGGGATTGAGAGGGAACGAGCAGTACTTC
CSVEGLRGNEQYF
>TRBV10-3|TRBJ2-7|TRBD2|-
TGTGCCATCAGTCAGCCATCTAGCGGGAGGCAGTACGAGCAGTACTTC
CAISQPSSGRQYEQYF
>TRBV7-9|TRBJ2-1|TRBD2|-
TGTGCCAGCAGCCCCGGTGCTAGGTCGCGGGGGAATGAGCAGTTCTTC
CASSPGARSRGNEQFF
>TRBV6-1|TRBJ2-7|-|few
TGTGCCAGCAGTAATAGGAATGAGCAGTACTTC
CASSNRNEQYF
>TRBV7-2|TRBJ2-7|TRBD2|-
TGTGCCAGCAGCCCAAGCGGGGGGGGAGGATACGAGCAGTACTTC
CASSPSGGGGYEQYF
>TRBV10-3|TRBJ1-2|-|-
TGTGCCATCATGAGGGGCGGGGGGGGCTATGGCTACACCTTC
CAIMRGGGGYGYTF
>TRBV7-9|TRBJ1-1|-|-
TGTGCCAGCGCCTACGGGGAGGGGACTGAAGCTTTCTTT
CASAYGEGTEAFF
>TRBV5-5|TRBJ2-5|TRBD2|-
TGTGCCAGCAGCTTCGGGACTACACTAGACCCAGAGACCCAGTACTTC
CASSFGTTLDPETQYF
>TRBV20-1|TRBJ1-1|-|-
TGCAGTGCTAGAGATTCCGCATTAGACACTGAAGCTTTCTTT
CSARDSALDTEAFF
>TRBV4-1|TRBJ2-7|-|many
TGCGCCAGCAGCCAAGGGGGGAACTCCTACGAGCAGTACTTC
CASSQGGNSYEQYF
>TRBV6-4|TRBJ2-1|TRBD2|-
TGTGCCAGCAGTGACCAAGCGGGAGGTGAATGGAATGAGCAGTTCTTC
CASSDQAGGEWNEQFF
>TRBV7-2|TRBJ2-6|-|-
TGTGCCAGTTTCCCAGGGTTGGGAAACTCTGGGGCCAACGTCCTGACTTTC
CASFPGLGNSGANVLTF
>TRBV11-2|TRBJ2-5|-|few
TGTGCCAGCAGCTTAGGCCGGGGGGCGCGTGAGCAGTACTTC
CASSLGRGAREQYF
>TRBV6-5|TRBJ1-6|-|once
TGTGCCAGCAGTTACGGAGGCCTTGTGGAGAGCTCCTATAATTCACCCCTCCACTTT
CASSYGGLVESSYNSPLHF